These T cell receptor beta chains were read from a single sample in a study of control samples from healthy donors and cancer patients. Libraries were prepared by immunoSEQ multiplex PCR; TCRdb keeps only in-frame clonotypes and omits some of them. Counted here are some 150,000 clones, about 91% occurring once; the ten biggest clones make up 3% to 3.5%. Sequenced material: blood. The receptors were sampled from a young man in good health. The CDR3 runs from the conserved cysteine through the conserved F or W. The D gene is left open where the match is weak. The listing skips clone size in some rows; elsewhere it reads once, few, many or a size class.

j_gene	len	v_gene	d_gene	abundance	CDR3aa	CDR3nt
TRBJ2-7	13	TRBV19	-	-	CASRHGSRGEQYF	TGTGCCAGTAGGCACGGCTCCCGGGGCGAGCAGTACTTC
TRBJ2-1	13	TRBV10-3	TRBD1	-	CAINQGAGNEQFF	TGTGCCATCAACCAGGGGGCGGGCAATGAGCAGTTCTTC
TRBJ1-2	17	TRBV7-7	-	-	CASSLRGSGQTNYGYTF	TGTGCCAGCAGCTTACGAGGATCCGGACAGACTAACTATGGCTACACCTTC
TRBJ2-7	11	TRBV12-3/TRBV12-4	-	-	CASSGGDEQYF	TGTGCCAGCAGTGGAGGAGACGAGCAGTACTTC
TRBJ2-3	14	TRBV5-1	-	-	CASSLGGSTDTQYF	TGCGCCAGCAGCTTGGGGGGTAGCACAGATACGCAGTATTTT
TRBJ2-7	17	TRBV11-2	-	-	CASSLVGAGPSSYEQYF	TGTGCCAGCAGCTTAGTGGGAGCAGGGCCCTCCTCCTACGAGCAGTACTTC
TRBJ1-2	15	TRBV6-1	-	-	CASSEAGAANYGYTF	TGTGCCAGCAGTGAGGCGGGGGCAGCCAACTATGGCTACACCTTC
TRBJ1-2	13	TRBV6-4	-	-	CASSRDGTYGYTF	TGTGCCAGCAGCCGGGACGGGACTTATGGCTACACCTTC
TRBJ1-6	14	TRBV19	-	-	CASRADHYNSPLHF	TGTGCCAGTAGGGCAGACCACTATAATTCACCCCTCCACTTT
TRBJ1-1	12	TRBV2	TRBD1	-	CASHRGGTEAFF	TGTGCCAGCCACAGGGGGGGGACTGAAGCTTTCTTT
TRBJ2-7	14	TRBV5-4	-	-	CASSPAAGLVEQYF	TGTGCCAGCAGCCCAGCAGCAGGCCTAGTCGAGCAGTACTTC
TRBJ1-4	15	TRBV28	TRBD1	-	CASSSVTGVGRKLFF	TGTGCCAGCAGTTCAGTAACAGGGGTTGGGAGAAAACTGTTTTTT
TRBJ2-7	14	TRBV6-5	-	-	CASSRGRVGHEQYF	TGTGCCAGCAGTAGGGGGAGGGTTGGCCACGAGCAGTACTTC
TRBJ2-1	13	TRBV2	-	few	CASLILGVEEQFF	TGTGCCAGCCTTATACTAGGAGTTGAGGAGCAGTTCTTC
TRBJ1-1	13	TRBV24-1	-	-	CATSDFRNTEAFF	TGTGCCACCAGTGATTTCCGAAACACTGAAGCTTTCTTT
TRBJ1-1	14	TRBV25-1	-	-	CASRERSMNTEAFF	TGTGCCAGCAGAGAACGATCCATGAACACTGAAGCTTTCTTT
TRBJ1-2	15	TRBV27	-	-	CASSLSSAGLYGYTF	TGTGCCAGCAGTTTATCGTCCGCAGGACTCTATGGCTACACCTTC
TRBJ2-7	15	TRBV6-5	-	-	CASGLGGGFPYEQYF	TGTGCCAGCGGCCTGGGAGGGGGATTTCCCTACGAGCAGTACTTC
TRBJ1-6	16	TRBV3-1/TRBV3-2	-	once	CASSPGGRLYNSPLHF	TGTGCCAGCAGCCCGGGGGGGCGACTGTATAATTCACCCCTCCACTTT
TRBJ1-6	16	TRBV28	TRBD1	-	CASSLWTGRYNSPLHF	TGTGCCAGCAGTTTATGGACAGGGCGGTATAATTCACCCCTCCACTTT
TRBJ1-5	12	TRBV6-5	-	-	CASTGFNQPQHF	TGTGCCAGCACAGGGTTCAATCAGCCCCAGCATTTT
TRBJ2-1	15	TRBV6-4	-	-	CASSASGGPNNEQFF	TGTGCCAGCAGTGCCTCGGGTGGTCCTAACAATGAGCAGTTCTTC
TRBJ1-2	14	TRBV19	-	once	CATRWRGFGHGYTF	TGTGCCACCCGATGGAGGGGGTTTGGCCATGGCTACACCTTC
TRBJ1-5	15	TRBV7-9	TRBD1	-	CASSLVGTGNQPQHF	TGTGCCAGCAGCTTAGTGGGGACAGGCAATCAGCCCCAGCATTTT
TRBJ2-7	11	TRBV6-5	TRBD2	-	CASHRAGEQYF	TGTGCCAGCCACCGAGCGGGAGAGCAGTACTTC
TRBJ2-3	12	TRBV5-1	-	-	CASSLPTDTQYF	TGCGCCAGCAGCTTACCCACAGATACGCAGTATTTT
TRBJ1-2	13	TRBV12-3/TRBV12-4	-	-	CASSTGLAYGYTF	TGTGCCAGCAGTACGGGTCTGGCCTATGGCTACACCTTC
TRBJ2-3	11	TRBV9	-	-	CASGRTDTQYF	TGTGCCAGCGGACGCACAGATACGCAGTATTTT
TRBJ2-1	10	TRBV28	-	-	CASNGGEQFF	TGTGCCAGCAACGGCGGTGAGCAGTTCTTC
TRBJ2-7	15	TRBV14	-	once	CASSPGDSVSYEQYF	TGTGCCAGCAGCCCGGGGGACAGCGTATCCTACGAGCAGTACTTC
TRBJ2-2	15	TRBV19	TRBD1	-	CASSRDRVGHGELFF	TGTGCCAGTAGTAGGGACAGGGTGGGGCACGGGGAGCTGTTTTTT
TRBJ2-1	15	TRBV18	TRBD1	few	CASRQGPSSYNEQFF	TGTGCCAGCAGACAGGGGCCGAGCTCCTACAATGAGCAGTTCTTC
TRBJ1-4	15	TRBV7-8	TRBD1	-	CASSFSTGGGEKLFF	TGTGCCAGCAGCTTCTCGACAGGGGGTGGGGAAAAACTGTTTTTT
TRBJ2-1	16	TRBV6-5	TRBD1	-	CASSYLTGLGVNEQFF	TGTGCCAGCAGTTACCTGACAGGGCTAGGCGTAAATGAGCAGTTCTTC
TRBJ2-7	15	TRBV14	-	-	CASSQDPDSHDEQYF	TGTGCCAGCAGCCAAGATCCCGACAGTCACGACGAGCAGTACTTC
TRBJ1-6	15	TRBV7-9	-	-	CASSLLGHNNSPLHF	TGTGCCAGCAGCTTATTGGGACACAACAATTCACCCCTCCACTTT
TRBJ1-5	14	TRBV6-4	TRBD1	once	CASSVTGESQPQHF	TGTGCCAGCAGTGTGACAGGGGAGAGTCAGCCCCAGCATTTT
TRBJ2-7	14	TRBV10-1	-	-	CASSEYRVVDEQYF	TGCGCCAGCAGTGAGTACAGGGTAGTTGACGAGCAGTACTTC
TRBJ2-3	18	TRBV5-1	TRBD2	-	CASSYSGTSVSSTDTQYF	TGCGCCAGCAGCTATTCCGGGACTAGCGTATCTAGCACAGATACGCAGTATTTT
TRBJ2-7	14	TRBV10-1	-	once	CASSDLGGRKVAYF	TGCGCCAGCAGTGACCTCGGTGGTAGGAAGGTAGCGTACTTC
TRBJ2-3	16	TRBV14	-	-	CASSQLSGTYTDTQYF	TGTGCCAGCAGCCAATTATCTGGGACCTACACAGATACGCAGTATTTT
TRBJ1-2	17	TRBV5-3	TRBD1	-	CVARLRDRGRVLYGYTF	TGTGTCGCCCGTCTCCGGGACAGGGGGCGAGTATTGTATGGCTACACCTTC
TRBJ2-7	14	TRBV28	TRBD1	-	CASSTGTVIYEQYF	TGTGCCAGCAGCACGGGGACAGTGATCTACGAGCAGTACTTC
TRBJ2-2	15	TRBV30	-	-	CAWRTETVNTGELFF	TGTGCCTGGAGAACTGAGACGGTTAACACCGGGGAGCTGTTTTTT
TRBJ1-1	13	TRBV3-1/TRBV3-2	-	once	CASSQVGGTEAFF	TGTGCCAGCAGCCAAGTGGGGGGCACTGAAGCTTTCTTT